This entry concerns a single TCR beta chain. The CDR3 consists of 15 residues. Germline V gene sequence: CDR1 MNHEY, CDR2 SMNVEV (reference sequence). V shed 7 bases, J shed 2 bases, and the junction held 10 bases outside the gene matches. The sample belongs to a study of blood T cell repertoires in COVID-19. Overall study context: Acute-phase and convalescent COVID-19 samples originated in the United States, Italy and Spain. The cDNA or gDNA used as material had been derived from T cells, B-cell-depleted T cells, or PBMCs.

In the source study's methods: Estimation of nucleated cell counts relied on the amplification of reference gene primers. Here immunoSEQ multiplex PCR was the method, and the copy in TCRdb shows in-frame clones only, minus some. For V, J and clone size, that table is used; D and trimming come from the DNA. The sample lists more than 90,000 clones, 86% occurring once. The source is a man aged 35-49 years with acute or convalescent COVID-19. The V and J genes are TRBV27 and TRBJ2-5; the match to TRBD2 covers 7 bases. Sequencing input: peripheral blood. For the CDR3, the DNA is TGTGCCAGCACCGTAACCGGGAGGCAGCAAGAGACCCAGTACTTC. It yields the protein CASTVTGRQQETQYF.